The 20 T cell receptor beta chains below all came from one sample that was sequenced in a study of T-cell memory formation after mild COVID-19. Each CDR3 protein gets one entry after TCRdb re-called the 5' RACE reads with MiXCR. The profile shows about 27,000 distinct CDR3 sequences, around 7% of them singletons. Sample: PBMCs or a T cell subset sorted from them (not recorded which). The receptor set was obtained from an adult woman who had mild COVID-19 (a few samples of this study predate the infection). Cell type and time point are not known.

The table lists this clonotype with many counts. The rearrangement uses TRBV7-9 and TRBJ2-7; possibly TRBD1 for D (6 bases). In germline, CDR1 is SEHNR, CDR2 FQNEAQ (reference sequence). This CDR3 comprises 14 residues. V was trimmed by 5 bases and J by 0 bases, leaving 11 bases between them. The CDR3 DNA reads as TGTGCCAGCAGCCCGACAGGTCCCTCCTACGAGCAGTACTTC. Protein: CASSPTGPSYEQYF. Full variable domain (rest looked up from reference TRBV7-9 and TRBJ2-7): DTGVSQNPRHKITKRGQNVTFRCDPISEHNRLYWYRQTLGQGPEFLTYFQNEAQLEKSRLLSDRFSAERPKGSFSTLEIQRTEQGDSAMYLCASSPTGPSYEQYFGPGTRLTVT.

This sequence joins TRBV20-1 and TRBJ2-1; D remains unclear. The CDR3 sequence is 12 residues long. Germline assignment: CDR1 DFQATT and CDR2 SNEGSKA (reference sequence). V gave up 3 bases and J gave up 7 bases, with 10 bases separating them. This CDR3 is CSASPPRNEQFF. The DNA for the CDR3 is TGCAGTGCTAGTCCTCCTAGAAATGAGCAGTTCTTC.

This clonotype came up many times. The CDR3 here is CSASLSRGLSQPQHF. The CDR3 region has the DNA TGCAGTGCTAGTCTATCCAGGGGGCTTTCTCAGCCCCAGCATTTT. This chain uses TRBV20-1 with TRBJ1-5; 8 nucleotides align to TRBD1. After removal of 3 bases from V and 6 bases from J, the junction contained 10 bases not matched to a gene. The germline V gene has CDR1 DFQATT and CDR2 SNEGSKA (reference sequence). The CDR3 contains 15 residues.

This clonotype was counted at least ten times. This chain links TRBV7-3 with TRBJ2-3, with 14 bases identical to TRBD2. V shed 6 bases and J 4 bases; nucleotides not matched to a gene: 15. The CDR3 totals 19 residues. In germline, CDR1 is SGHTA, CDR2 FQGTGA. The chain's CDR3 is CASSSTPPGTSGSADTQYF. CDR3 bases: TGTGCCAGCAGTTCCACTCCCCCAGGGACTAGCGGGAGCGCAGATACGCAGTATTTT.

This clonotype was seen ten or more times. V and J are TRBV5-1 and TRBJ1-4; D is unresolved. This CDR3 has 14 residues. Per germline, CDR1 SGHRS and CDR2 YFSETQ. V was trimmed by 0 bases and J by 6 bases, leaving 9 bases between them. The CDR3 protein is CASSLARSDEKLFF. DNA for the CDR3: TGCGCCAGCAGCTTGGCCAGGTCTGATGAAAAACTGTTTTTT. Full variable domain (outside the CDR3, taken from reference TRBV5-1 and TRBJ1-4): KAGVTQTPRYLIKTRGQQVTLSCSPISGHRSVSWYQQTPGQGLQFLFEYFSETQRNKGNFPGRFSGRQFSNSRSEMNVSTLELGDSALYLCASSLARSDEKLFFGSGTQLSVL.

This clonotype was observed at least ten times. The V call is TRBV9, the J call TRBJ2-5; 14 bases fit TRBD2. This CDR3 is 17 amino acids long. The V and J ends lost 4 bases and 5 bases, in that order; junction bases with no gene match: 10. The germline gives CDR1 SGDLS, CDR2 YYNGEE. The CDR3 DNA reads as TGTGCCAGCAGCAGACGACCGGGACTAGCGGGAGAGGAGACCCAGTACTTC. As protein: CASSRRPGLAGEETQYF.

The gene calls are TRBV7-6 and TRBJ2-5, with D unresolved. CDR1 and CDR2 from the germline V gene are SGHVS and FNYEAQ. V was trimmed by 2 bases and J by 5 bases, leaving 9 bases between them. The CDR3 has 13 amino acids. The CDR3 loop reads CASSLRDVETQYF. The CDR3 DNA reads as TGTGCCAGCAGCTTAAGGGATGTCGAGACCCAGTACTTC. Filled out from reference TRBV7-6 and TRBJ2-5, the complete variable domain reads GAGVSQSPRYKVTKRGQDVALRCDPISGHVSLYWYRQALGQGPEFLTYFNYEAQQDKSGLPNDRFSAERPEGSISTLTIQRTEQRDSAMYRCASSLRDVETQYFGPGTRLLVL.

This clonotype came up many times. The DNA for the CDR3 is TGCGCCAGCAGCTTGAGAGGGGTCCGCACCGGGGAGCTGTTTTTT. Protein product: CASSLRGVRTGELFF. This chain connects TRBV5-1 to TRBJ2-2, with D possibly being TRBD1 or TRBD2 (5 bases each). Germline V CDR1 and CDR2: SGHRS, YFSETQ. The CDR3 runs to 15 residues. Trimming left V 1 base short and J 4 bases short, with 11 bases between.

This clonotype was detected ten times or more. J is TRBJ2-2 and V is TRBV20-1; 8 bases align to TRBD1. J was trimmed by 6 bases and V by 3 bases; bases with no gene match: 6. The germline V gene encodes CDR1 DFQATT and CDR2 SNEGSKA (reference sequence). This CDR3 comprises 14 residues. The CDR3 sequence: CSASKAGGAGELFF. CDR3 bases: TGCAGTGCTAGCAAGGCAGGGGGCGCCGGGGAGCTGTTTTTT.

In this sample, this clonotype turned up a few times. V usage is TRBV27 and J usage is TRBJ1-1; 7 bases are shared with TRBD1. The CDR3 totals 13 residues. Germline V gene sequence: CDR1 MNHEY, CDR2 SMNVEV (reference sequence). Trimming took 8 bases from V and 0 from J; bases not matched to a gene: 3. The CDR3 DNA is TGTGCCAGCGGCAGGGGGGTGAACACTGAAGCTTTCTTT. Protein: CASGRGVNTEAFF.

This clonotype was recorded a few times. In DNA form, the CDR3 reads TGTGCCTCCCAGTGGCAGGGTGGGACTGAAGCTTTCTTT. The encoded protein is CASQWQGGTEAFF. The chain links TRBV12-3 or TRBV12-4 to TRBJ1-1; D may be TRBD1 (5 bases). With 11 bases removed from V and 5 bases from J, the gap between germline ends came to 18 bases. The CDR3 totals 13 residues.

This clonotype showed up many times. J is TRBJ1-6 and V is TRBV20-1; TRBD1 is a possible D gene (6 bases). CDR3 size: 15 residues. CDR1 is DFQATT and CDR2 is SNEGSKA in the germline V gene (reference sequence). Trimming removed 0 bases from V and 4 bases from J, with 10 bases in between. CDR3 loop: CSAREGGAYNSPLHF. Here the CDR3 DNA reads TGCAGTGCTAGAGAGGGGGGCGCGTATAATTCACCCCTCCACTTT.

The V and J genes are TRBV25-1 and TRBJ2-7, with D perhaps being TRBD1 or TRBD2 (5 bases each). The J call is doubtful: the DNA matches TRBJ2-5 better. From germline, CDR1 is MGHDK and CDR2 SYGVNS. This CDR3 contains 18 residues. CDR3 sequence: CASSEPGPTTGRPTTQYF. CDR3 nucleotide sequence: TGTGCCAGCAGTGAACCCGGGCCTACGACGGGGCGCCCTACGACCCAGTACTTC.

This clonotype was counted ten times or more. This chain links TRBV5-5 with TRBJ1-5, with D uncertain. This CDR3 contains 13 residues. Germline CDR1 SGHKS, CDR2 YYEKEE (reference sequence). Trimming stripped 3 bases from V and 7 bases from J, with 11 bases between. This CDR3 reads CASSSRSGQPQHF. In DNA, the CDR3 is TGTGCCAGCAGCTCCCGTTCGGGCCAGCCCCAGCATTTT.

Details on this clonotype: Germline is not matched at one junction end, which may reflect a read error. The V and J genes are TRBV20-1 and TRBJ2-7, with D perhaps matching TRBD1 or TRBD2 (6 bases each). Germline V gene lookup returns CDR1 DFQATT and CDR2 SNEGSKA (reference sequence). The CDR3 runs to 16 residues. The DNA of the CDR3 is TGCAGTGCTAGAGATGGGGGCGGGACGGAGGCCTACGAGCAGCACTTC. Translated: CSARDGGGTEAYEQHF.

In its sample, this clonotype was seen many times. The chain uses TRBV5-1 and TRBJ2-7; TRBD2 aligns across 14 bases. The CDR3 is 16 residues long. Germline V gene sequence: CDR1 SGHRS, CDR2 YFSETQ. Trimming at V came to 4 bases and at J to 4 bases, leaving 7 bases not matched to a gene. The DNA for the CDR3 is TGCGCCAGCAGCCCTGGTGGGACTAGCGGGGGTTACGAGCAGTACTTC. Its translation: CASSPGGTSGGYEQYF. Supplemented by reference TRBV5-1 and TRBJ2-7, the full variable domain reads KAGVTQTPRYLIKTRGQQVTLSCSPISGHRSVSWYQQTPGQGLQFLFEYFSETQRNKGNFPGRFSGRQFSNSRSEMNVSTLELGDSALYLCASSPGGTSGGYEQYFGPGTRLTVT.

This clonotype was picked up many times. The chain joins TRBV19 to TRBJ2-4; 10 nucleotides line up with TRBD2. This CDR3 has 16 residues. Germline CDR1 LNHDA, CDR2 SQIVND (reference sequence). V lost 7 bases and J lost 5; bases outside the gene matches: 11. DNA for the CDR3: TGTGCCAGTAACCCCGGATTAGCGGGAGGAGAAAACATTCAGTACTTC. It is translated as CASNPGLAGGENIQYF.

About this clonotype itself: A read error may be the cause here, since a much bigger clone is one base away. This chain uses TRBV20-1 with TRBJ1-2; D might be TRBD1 (6 bases). CDR1 is DFQATT and CDR2 is SNEGSKA in the germline V gene (reference sequence). This CDR3 comprises 12 residues. CDR3 DNA: TGCATCATAGAACAGGGCGGCTATGGCTACACCTTC. Encoded protein: CIIEQGGYGYTF.

There are many counts of this clonotype. The chain links TRBV11-2 to TRBJ1-1; no definite D call. The CDR3 runs 12 residues. The V end lost 3 bases, the J end lost 7 bases, and 9 bases lay between the germline ends. CDR1 and CDR2 (germline): SGHAT, FQNNGV. CDR3 region: CASSFNLGEAFF. The CDR3, as DNA: TGTGCCAGCAGCTTTAATTTGGGTGAAGCTTTCTTT. The whole variable domain, remainder taken from reference TRBV11-2 and TRBJ1-1, is EAGVAQSPRYKIIEKRQSVAFWCNPISGHATLYWYQQILGQGPKLLIQFQNNGVVDDSQLPKDRFSAERLKGVDSTLKIQPAKLEDSAVYLCASSFNLGEAFFGQGTRLTVV.

J is TRBJ1-6 and V is TRBV27; tentative D call: TRBD1 (6 bases). Germline loops: CDR1 MNHEY, CDR2 SMNVEV (reference sequence). Trimming removed 7 bases at V and 1 base at J, with 14 bases between. CDR3 length equals 16 residues. The CDR3 region is CASKINRDSYNSPLHF. The CDR3 DNA reads as TGTGCCAGCAAAATTAACAGGGATTCCTATAATTCACCCCTCCACTTT.